A selection of T cell receptor beta chains follows, all from one sample in a study of blood T cells in healthy people across ages. TCRdb recomputed calls from the 5' RACE reads with MiXCR, one row per CDR3 protein. Among under 2 million distinct CDR3 sequences, about 35% were seen once, and the ten largest hold roughly 10%. Material for sequencing was blood. These receptors were collected from a woman between 25 and 40 years old in good health. The CDR3 runs from the conserved cysteine through the conserved F or W. Each record gives: J gene, clone size, D gene, V gene, CDR3 DNA, CDR3 protein. D genes are given only for firm matches. Not all rows give a size; the values are once, few, many and, for expanded clones, a class.

>TRBJ2-7|NA|NA|TRBV2
TGTGCCAGCAGTGAAGCGCAATGGGTGCGGGACGAGCAGTACTTC
CASSEAQWVRDEQYF
>TRBJ2-1|few|TRBD2|TRBV3-1
TGTGCCAGCAGCCAGGAGACTAGCGGGAGGGTCACGAGGAGTCATGAGCAGTTCTTC
CASSQETSGRVTRSHEQFF
>TRBJ2-3|few|NA|TRBV6-1
TGTGCCAGCAGCCTGGCATTTGGAGGGGGTGACACAGATACGCAGTATTTT
CASSLAFGGGDTDTQYF
>TRBJ2-3|many|NA|TRBV4-2
TGTGCCAGCAGCCAGGGCGGTAGCACAGATACGCAGTATTTT
CASSQGGSTDTQYF
>TRBJ2-3|many|TRBD1|TRBV9
TGTGCCAGCAGTTTAAGGACAGGGGGTACAGATACGCAGTATTTT
CASSLRTGGTDTQYF
>TRBJ2-3|few|TRBD2|TRBV4-1
TGCGCCAGCAGCCAAGATCCTAGCGGCCCCACAGATACGCAGTATTTT
CASSQDPSGPTDTQYF
>TRBJ2-1|NA|NA|TRBV5-1
TGCGCCAGCAGCTTGGCCTACGGCAGCTCCTACAATGAGCAGTTCTTC
CASSLAYGSSYNEQFF
>TRBJ1-5|NA|NA|TRBV6-1
TGTGCCAGCAGTGATATCTGGGGGCCCCAGCATTTT
CASSDIWGPQHF
>TRBJ2-1|NA|NA|TRBV13
TGTGCCAGCAGCCAGGGCCCTGTTTCCATCTCCTACAATGAGCAGTTCTTC
CASSQGPVSISYNEQFF
>TRBJ1-5|few|NA|TRBV21-1
TGTGCCAGCAGCAAAGGGGGACGGAACAATCAGCCCCAGCATTTT
CASSKGGRNNQPQHF
>TRBJ1-5|NA|NA|TRBV7-3
TGTGCCAGCAGCTTAGTTAGGAAGCCCAATCAGCCCCAGCATTTT
CASSLVRKPNQPQHF
>TRBJ2-7|many|TRBD2|TRBV4-1
TGCGCCAGCTCCACCGCACTAGCGGGTTTTTCCTACGAGCAGTACTTC
CASSTALAGFSYEQYF
>TRBJ2-1|NA|TRBD1|TRBV6-1
TGTGCCAGCAGTGTACAGGGGGGTGAGCAGTTCTTC
CASSVQGGEQFF
>TRBJ2-7|few|TRBD2|TRBV20-1
TGCAGTGCTGCTGGGACTAGCGGGAGGAGGCCCGGGCCCTACGAGCAGTACTTC
CSAAGTSGRRPGPYEQYF
>TRBJ2-6|NA|NA|TRBV5-1
TGCGCCAGCAGCTTAGCGAGACAGGCTGGGGCCAACGTCCTGACTTTC
CASSLARQAGANVLTF
>TRBJ2-3|NA|TRBD2|TRBV7-9
TGTGCCAGCAGTCTAGGGACTAGCGGGAGGCCTAGCACAGATACGCAGTATTTT
CASSLGTSGRPSTDTQYF
>TRBJ1-2|NA|TRBD1|TRBV30
TGTGCCGAGGAGGGGGCCCATGGCTACACCTTC
CAEEGAHGYTF
>TRBJ2-7|NA|NA|TRBV7-2
TGTGCCCGCAGCTTAGGTCAACCAGGGAGCATCTACGAGCAGTACTTC
CARSLGQPGSIYEQYF
>TRBJ2-7|NA|NA|TRBV12-3/TRBV12-4
TGTGCCAGCAGGGGGGAAAACGAGCAGTACTTC
CASRGENEQYF
>TRBJ2-3|NA|NA|TRBV18
TGTGCCAGCCTGTCAAGCGGGCCCCCAGGTTATACGCAGTATTTT
CASLSSGPPGYTQYF
>TRBJ2-5|NA|NA|TRBV9
TGTGCCAGCACCCTAACCGGAGAGGAGACCCAGTACTTC
CASTLTGEETQYF
>TRBJ2-2|NA|NA|TRBV12-3/TRBV12-4
TGTGCCAGCAGTTCCAATGGCGGGGAGCTGTTTTTT
CASSSNGGELFF
>TRBJ2-3|NA|TRBD2|TRBV3-1
TGTGCCAGCAGCCAAGGGGCGGGAGAGCGCACAGATACGCAGTATTTT
CASSQGAGERTDTQYF
>TRBJ2-5|NA|TRBD2|TRBV3-1
TGTGCCAGCAGCTCGGGACTAATCCAAGAGACCCAGTACTTC
CASSSGLIQETQYF
>TRBJ1-2|few|NA|TRBV7-9
TGTGCCAGCAGCTGGGGGGGCCTTAACTATGGCTACACCTTC
CASSWGGLNYGYTF
>TRBJ1-2|NA|TRBD1|TRBV28
TGTGCCAGCAGTTTATATACCCAGGGGGCGCGAGGCTACACCTTC
CASSLYTQGARGYTF
>TRBJ2-7|NA|NA|TRBV20-1
TGCAGTGCTCACACGTCACAGGGCCCACTGCAGTACTTC
CSAHTSQGPLQYF
>TRBJ2-1|few|NA|TRBV7-2
TGTGCCAGCAGCTTATCTAGTGTGGGCGGTGAGCAGTTCTTC
CASSLSSVGGEQFF
>TRBJ2-7|NA|NA|TRBV12-3/TRBV12-4
TGTGCCAGCAGAATTAGTGGCCATGATGGAGACGAGCAGTACTTC
CASRISGHDGDEQYF
>TRBJ2-7|few|NA|TRBV7-9
TGTGCCAGCTCACATTTCGGTCGCTACGAGCAGTACTTC
CASSHFGRYEQYF
>TRBJ2-7|few|NA|TRBV28
TGTGCCAGCAGTTTTCAGGGGCAGCAGTACTTC
CASSFQGQQYF
>TRBJ2-1|NA|TRBD2|TRBV20-1
TGCAGTGTCAAGACACTAGCGGGATCCCACAATGAGCAGTTCTTC
CSVKTLAGSHNEQFF
>TRBJ2-1|few|NA|TRBV5-1
TGCGCCAGCAGCTTGGCCATGGGGACCACGTTAGATGAGCAGTTCTTC
CASSLAMGTTLDEQFF
>TRBJ2-5|NA|NA|TRBV6-1
TGTGCCAGCAGTGATGAGCAGTACTTC
CASSDEQYF
>TRBJ2-1|few|NA|TRBV18
TGTGCCAGCTCACCCGGGGCCGGGGGCGGAACCCACTCCTACAATGAGCAGTTCTTC
CASSPGAGGGTHSYNEQFF
>TRBJ2-5|NA|NA|TRBV7-9
TGTGCCAGCAGCTTAGGTTGGGGCGGGGAGCTACCTTTCGAGACCCAGTACTTC
CASSLGWGGELPFETQYF
>TRBJ2-5|few|NA|TRBV5-5
TGTGCCAGCAGTAGACTAGAACAAGAGACCCAGTACTTC
CASSRLEQETQYF
>TRBJ2-3|NA|TRBD1|TRBV6-4
TGTGGCAGCAGTATAAATCCGGGACAGGCGGATACGCAGTATTTT
CGSSINPGQADTQYF
>TRBJ2-7|once|TRBD2|TRBV20-1
TGCAGTGCTAGAGATGAGCGGGGGGGCTGGTACGAGCAGTACTTC
CSARDERGGWYEQYF
>TRBJ2-3|NA|TRBD2|TRBV29-1
TGCAGCGCTTCTAGCGGGACTAGCACAGATACGCAGTATTTT
CSASSGTSTDTQYF